This is a list of T cell receptor beta chains from one sample in a study of shared clonotypes between healthy human individuals. Sequencing was performed with immunoSEQ multiplex PCR; in TCRdb, only in-frame clones are kept and a portion is missing. This table holds millions of clones, about 93% found once. Sequencing was done on a sample of naive CD8+ T cells from PBMCs. These receptors came from a man aged 18 to 35 in good health. Some clones in this sample may be carry-over from other donors' samples. CDR3s include the opening cysteine and the closing phenylalanine or tryptophan. A D gene is named only where the DNA matches it firmly. Part of the rows lack a size; the others show once, few, many or a class for expanded clones.

abundance: NA
j_gene: TRBJ2-5
d_gene: TRBD2
v_gene: TRBV7-9
CDR3aa: CASSLGGRAGETQYF
CDR3nt: TGTGCCAGCAGCTTGGGCGGGAGAGCGGGGGAGACCCAGTACTTC

abundance: NA
j_gene: TRBJ2-3
d_gene: TRBD1
v_gene: TRBV9
CDR3aa: CASSEMHGTGITDTQYF
CDR3nt: TGTGCCAGCAGCGAAATGCATGGGACAGGGATCACAGATACGCAGTATTTT

abundance: NA
j_gene: TRBJ2-7
d_gene: NA
v_gene: TRBV10-3
CDR3aa: CAISDRVTPYEQYF
CDR3nt: TGTGCCATCAGTGACAGGGTAACCCCCTACGAGCAGTACTTC

abundance: NA
j_gene: TRBJ2-7
d_gene: NA
v_gene: TRBV4-3
CDR3aa: CASSQDAGYEQYF
CDR3nt: TGCGCCAGCAGCCAAGATGCAGGGTACGAGCAGTACTTC

abundance: NA
j_gene: TRBJ2-7
d_gene: NA
v_gene: TRBV14
CDR3aa: CASSQVGRSSYEQYF
CDR3nt: TGTGCCAGCAGCCAAGTTGGACGGAGCTCCTACGAGCAGTACTTC

abundance: NA
j_gene: TRBJ1-6
d_gene: NA
v_gene: TRBV6-5
CDR3aa: CASSYSLGRVNSPLHF
CDR3nt: TGTGCCAGCAGTTACTCCCTGGGCAGAGTTAATTCACCCCTCCACTTT

abundance: NA
j_gene: TRBJ1-2
d_gene: NA
v_gene: TRBV7-9
CDR3aa: CASTDRPKGYTF
CDR3nt: TGTGCCAGCACCGATAGACCGAAAGGCTACACCTTC

abundance: NA
j_gene: TRBJ1-2
d_gene: NA
v_gene: TRBV2
CDR3aa: CASRDYSVENYGYTF
CDR3nt: TGTGCCAGCAGGGACTATTCGGTGGAAAACTATGGCTACACCTTC

abundance: NA
j_gene: TRBJ2-6
d_gene: TRBD2
v_gene: TRBV11-2
CDR3aa: CASSLPWRGSSGANVLTF
CDR3nt: TGTGCCAGCAGCTTACCATGGCGGGGGAGCTCTGGGGCCAACGTCCTGACTTTC

abundance: NA
j_gene: TRBJ2-7
d_gene: TRBD2
v_gene: TRBV7-2
CDR3aa: CASSLGASGSFYEQYF
CDR3nt: TGTGCCAGCAGCTTAGGAGCTAGCGGGAGCTTCTACGAGCAGTACTTC

abundance: NA
j_gene: TRBJ2-3
d_gene: NA
v_gene: TRBV28
CDR3aa: CASSPPEGQQGDTQYF
CDR3nt: TGTGCCAGCAGTCCTCCAGAGGGTCAACAGGGAGATACGCAGTATTTT

abundance: once
j_gene: TRBJ2-7
d_gene: NA
v_gene: TRBV6-1
CDR3aa: CASSEGPSSPYEQYF
CDR3nt: TGTGCCAGCAGTGAGGGGCCCTCCTCCCCCTACGAGCAGTACTTC

abundance: NA
j_gene: TRBJ1-4
d_gene: NA
v_gene: TRBV4-1
CDR3aa: CASSQDQKGVTNEKLFF
CDR3nt: TGCGCCAGCAGCCAAGATCAGAAGGGAGTTACTAATGAAAAACTGTTTTTT

abundance: NA
j_gene: TRBJ2-7
d_gene: TRBD1
v_gene: TRBV27
CDR3aa: CASSARQGYHEQYF
CDR3nt: TGTGCCAGCAGCGCCCGACAGGGCTACCACGAGCAGTACTTC

abundance: NA
j_gene: TRBJ1-1
d_gene: NA
v_gene: TRBV28
CDR3aa: CASSPWTVNTEAFF
CDR3nt: TGTGCCAGCAGTCCATGGACAGTGAACACTGAAGCTTTCTTT

abundance: NA
j_gene: TRBJ1-5
d_gene: NA
v_gene: TRBV7-9
CDR3aa: CASTLGGGANNQPQHF
CDR3nt: TGTGCCAGCACCCTCGGTGGAGGGGCCAACAATCAGCCCCAGCATTTT